Listed below are T cell receptor beta chains from one sample, sequenced in a study of T cells in tuberculosis. TCRdb's copy holds only in-frame clones and misses some; the assay was immunoSEQ multiplex PCR. The sample records about 30,000 clones, approximately 94% being singletons. Sequenced: PBMCs. These receptors all come from a donor aged 10-35 years with latent tuberculosis or without tuberculosis infection. Both conserved end residues are part of each CDR3. Fields, in order: J gene, D gene, clone size, V gene, CDR3 DNA, CDR3 protein. The D gene is left open where the match is weak. Not all rows give a size; the values are once, few, many and, for expanded clones, a class.

>TRBJ2-5|TRBD2|-|TRBV5-4
TGTGCCAGCAACCAAGCGGGGATCCAAGAGACCCAGTACTTC
CASNQAGIQETQYF
>TRBJ2-7|TRBD2|-|TRBV11-1
TGTGCCAGCAGCGCTAGCGGCCCAGGGCTATCCTACGAGCAGTACTTC
CASSASGPGLSYEQYF
>TRBJ1-3|-|-|TRBV30
TGTGCCTGGAGTCGGCGGACAGCGAGCTCTGGAAACACCATATATTTT
CAWSRRTASSGNTIYF
>TRBJ2-7|-|once|TRBV29-1
TGCAGCGTTGAATTGGCTGACTACGAGCAGTACTTC
CSVELADYEQYF
>TRBJ1-4|-|-|TRBV7-8
TGTGCCAGCAGCTCGACAGCGAGAAAACTGTTTTTT
CASSSTARKLFF
>TRBJ2-4|-|once|TRBV7-2
TGTGCCAGCAGCTTAATGGCCGGGGTAGCCAAAAACATTCAGTACTTC
CASSLMAGVAKNIQYF
>TRBJ1-2|TRBD1|-|TRBV5-1
TGCGCCAGCAGCGGCCGGACAGGGCGGGATGGCTACACCTTC
CASSGRTGRDGYTF
>TRBJ1-1|-|-|TRBV2
TGTGCCAGCAAGAGGGCACTACAGCCGAACACTGAAGCTTTCTTT
CASKRALQPNTEAFF
>TRBJ1-2|-|-|TRBV30
TGTGCCTGGGCCAGTAATGGCTACACCTTC
CAWASNGYTF
>TRBJ2-7|-|-|TRBV7-8
TGTGCCAGCAGCTTAGACGGGAGAGCGGGCCCTTCCTACGAGCAGTACTTC
CASSLDGRAGPSYEQYF
>TRBJ1-2|-|-|TRBV16
TGTGCCAGCAGCCTTGGAGGAGGCTACACCTTC
CASSLGGGYTF
>TRBJ1-2|-|-|TRBV5-1
TGCGCCAGCAGCTTCCAGGGGTATGGCTACACCTTC
CASSFQGYGYTF
>TRBJ2-3|TRBD2|once|TRBV4-3
TGCGCCAGCAGCCCGACACTAGCGGGAGATAGGGATACGCAGTATTTT
CASSPTLAGDRDTQYF
>TRBJ2-7|TRBD1|-|TRBV2
TGTGCCAGCAGCATAGGACAGGGGTGGTCCTACGAGCAGTACTTC
CASSIGQGWSYEQYF
>TRBJ1-2|-|-|TRBV6-1
TGTGCCAGCAGTGAACTCCGGGGGGGATATGGCTACACCTTC
CASSELRGGYGYTF
>TRBJ2-5|-|-|TRBV13
TGTGCCAGCAGCTCACTTCAAGAGACCCAGTACTTC
CASSSLQETQYF
>TRBJ2-1|TRBD2|-|TRBV2
TGTGCCAGCTCGAAGACTAGCGGGCCCTTGGATGAGCAGTTCTTC
CASSKTSGPLDEQFF
>TRBJ1-5|-|-|TRBV4-1
TGCGCCAGCAGCCAAGGGATTTGGGCAGGGTTTCGGCAGCCCCAGCATTTT
CASSQGIWAGFRQPQHF
>TRBJ2-1|TRBD2|-|TRBV7-9
TGTGCCAGCAGCTTAGGGACTAGCGGGAGTCATGAGCAGTTCTTC
CASSLGTSGSHEQFF
>TRBJ2-3|TRBD2|-|TRBV6-1
TGTGCCAGCAGTGATCGCGGGAGGGGAACAGATACGCAGTATTTT
CASSDRGRGTDTQYF
>TRBJ2-7|-|-|TRBV10-3
TGTGCCATCTCCCGAGTGGGTCTTAGCGGCAGGGGGATCTACGAGCAGTACTTC
CAISRVGLSGRGIYEQYF
>TRBJ2-5|-|-|TRBV21-1
TGTGCCAGCAGCTGGGAGTTATACACTTTCTCTGAGACCCAGTACTTC
CASSWELYTFSETQYF
>TRBJ1-3|-|-|TRBV5-1
TGCGCCAGCCACCCGGAGAGCACTCCCTCTGGAAACACCATATATTTT
CASHPESTPSGNTIYF
>TRBJ2-5|-|-|TRBV19
TGTGCCAGTAAAACCTGGGGAGGTGACCAAGAGACCCAGTACTTC
CASKTWGGDQETQYF
>TRBJ2-5|TRBD1|-|TRBV28
TGTGCCAGCATCGACAGGGGATTTGGGGAGACCCAGTACTTC
CASIDRGFGETQYF
>TRBJ2-5|TRBD1|-|TRBV12-5
TGTGCTAGTGGATCCGGACAGGACCAAGAGACCCAGTACTTC
CASGSGQDQETQYF
>TRBJ1-1|-|once|TRBV30
TGTGCCTGGAGTGTACAGCAGAACACTGAAGCTTTCTTT
CAWSVQQNTEAFF
>TRBJ1-4|-|-|TRBV7-9
TGTGCCAGCAGCGTGTCAGAGGCGGCTAATGAAAAACTGTTTTTT
CASSVSEAANEKLFF
>TRBJ1-4|TRBD1|-|TRBV2
TGTGCCAGCAGGATACAGGGGGCGCTTAGGGAAAAACTGTTTTTT
CASRIQGALREKLFF
>TRBJ2-7|-|-|TRBV4-1
TGCGCCAGCAGCCAACACCGGGAGCCCCAGTACTTC
CASSQHREPQYF
>TRBJ2-7|TRBD1|-|TRBV2
TGTGCCAGCAGAGGACCGGGACAGCGATACTACGAGCAGTACTTC
CASRGPGQRYYEQYF
>TRBJ2-1|TRBD2|-|TRBV7-3
TGTGCCAGCAGCCCCTACGGACTAGGTGAGCAGTTCTTC
CASSPYGLGEQFF
>TRBJ2-5|TRBD2|-|TRBV6-1
TGTGCCAGCAGTAAACTAGCGGGAGTAGAGACCCAGTACTTC
CASSKLAGVETQYF
>TRBJ1-3|-|-|TRBV7-6
TGTGCCAGCAGCTTAGCGTTCTCTTACTCTGGAAACACCATATATTTT
CASSLAFSYSGNTIYF
>TRBJ2-1|TRBD2|-|TRBV7-8
TGTGCCAGCAGCTTAGCGCTAGCGGGAGGGTTAAATGAGCAGTTCTTC
CASSLALAGGLNEQFF
>TRBJ1-2|-|-|TRBV11-2
TGTGCCAGCAGCTTAGAGGGCCAGAGCTCTAACTATGGCTACACCTTC
CASSLEGQSSNYGYTF
>TRBJ2-7|-|-|TRBV14
TGTGCCAGCAGCCAAGTGCGGCGCGAGCAGTACTTC
CASSQVRREQYF
>TRBJ1-5|-|-|TRBV5-1
TGCGCCAGCAGTCCGGGACATGGGGACAATCAGCCCCAGCATTTT
CASSPGHGDNQPQHF
>TRBJ2-5|TRBD2|-|TRBV5-1
TGCGCCAGCAGCCCCGGACTAGCGGGAGGCGGGAGGGAGACCCAGTACTTC
CASSPGLAGGGRETQYF
>TRBJ2-3|-|-|TRBV14
TGTGCCAGCAGCCTGGGACTTCAGGCGGAAGATACGCAGTATTTT
CASSLGLQAEDTQYF
>TRBJ2-7|-|-|TRBV19
TGTGCCAGTAGTAAGGTGGGAGTCTCCTACGAGCAGTACTTC
CASSKVGVSYEQYF
>TRBJ1-2|-|once|TRBV6-6
TGTGCCAGCAGTTATAACCCGGGACACGGCTATGGCTACACCTTC
CASSYNPGHGYGYTF
>TRBJ2-3|-|-|TRBV28
TGTGCCAGTACCTTCGCAGGAAGGGGCCTGGATACGCAGTATTTT
CASTFAGRGLDTQYF
>TRBJ2-1|TRBD2|-|TRBV7-6
TGTGCCAGCAGCTTAGCGACCGGGAGGGCCCATGAGCAGTTCTTC
CASSLATGRAHEQFF
>TRBJ2-2|TRBD1|-|TRBV30
TGTGCCTCCCCAGGGGGCTCTAACACCGGGGAGCTGTTTTTT
CASPGGSNTGELFF
>TRBJ2-7|-|-|TRBV2
TGTGCCAGCAGCTTTCTAGCGACCTACGAGCAGTACTTC
CASSFLATYEQYF